The 5 T cell receptor beta chains below were found in one sample sequenced in a study of shared clonotypes between healthy human individuals. Measured with immunoSEQ multiplex PCR; TCRdb has only the in-frame clones, and not every one. The sample has around 2.5 million clones, 93% seen once; the top ten hold around 0.37%. Sequenced sample: naive CD4+ T cells from PBMCs. Subset meaning: CD45RA+ positively selected. The receptors shown here come from a man aged 18 to 30 in good health. Some clones in this sample may be carry-over from other donors' samples.

The rearrangement links TRBV14 to TRBJ2-1, with TRBD2 matching over 11 bases. With V trimmed by 4 bases and J by 7 bases, 9 bases remained unmatched. This CDR3 has 16 amino acids. Germline V CDR1 and CDR2: SGHDN, FVKESK. The CDR3 region is CASSPQGLAGGNEQFF. CDR3 nucleotide sequence: TGTGCCAGCAGCCCCCAGGGGCTAGCGGGAGGAAATGAGCAGTTCTTC.

The chain is built from TRBV6-5 and TRBJ2-7; D unresolved. The ends were cut back, 7 bases at V and 0 bases at J, with 7 bases in the middle. CDR1 is MNHEY and CDR2 is SVGAGI in the germline V gene. CDR3 length: 12 residues. The CDR3 bases are TGTGCCAGCACTAGTACCTCCTACGAGCAGTACTTC. This gives the protein CASTSTSYEQYF.

The V call is TRBV7-3, the J call TRBJ2-3, with D tentatively TRBD1 (5 bases). Germline CDR1 SGHTA, CDR2 FQGTGA. The CDR3 has 16 amino acids. Deletions cut 0 bases from V and 2 bases from J, with 12 bases between. The CDR3 protein is CASSLTAGIYTDTQYF. CDR3 bases: TGTGCCAGCAGCTTAACGGCAGGGATATACACAGATACGCAGTATTTT.

Only one count was recorded for this clone. The V call is TRBV11-3, the J call TRBJ2-3; the D gene could be TRBD1 or TRBD2 (5 bases each). The ends were cut back, 4 bases at V and 3 bases at J, with 14 bases in the middle. Germline lookup yields CDR1 SGHNT and CDR2 YENEEA. The CDR3 covers 15 residues. For the CDR3, the DNA is TGTGCCAGCAGCTCGGGGCAACAGATAACAGATACGCAGTATTTT. Amino acids: CASSSGQQITDTQYF.

DNA of the CDR3: TGTGCCAGCAGTGGGGGACTAGAAGGGACCCAGTACTTC. Protein: CASSGGLEGTQYF. This chain uses TRBV2 with TRBJ2-5; 8 bases are a match to TRBD2. The CDR3 has 13 amino acids. The germline CDR1 and CDR2 sequences are SNHLY and FYNNEI. J was trimmed by 7 bases and V by 4 bases; bases with no gene match: 5.